This T cell receptor beta chain derives from a study of CD8 T cell repertoires and HIV-1 epitope variants. Study background: Separate wells received one of Twenty-five Gag or Nef variant peptides. Control wells had CMV/EBV/flu peptides, negative Ebola AY9, or no peptide.

This CDR3 has 13 amino acids. Per the germline V gene, CDR1 is SSHAT and CDR2 is FNYEAQ (reference sequence). The sample holds a few counts of this clone. Antigen unknown. An end of the junction differs from the germline gene, which may be a read error. Sequencing used immunoSEQ multiplex PCR; TCRdb keeps in-frame clones, though not all of them. Among almost 6,000 clones listed, about 63% were seen once. Whole-study findings and limits: This assay reports beta chains of antigen-expanded cells, not T cell function.

Sequencing used cultured CD8+ T cells derived from PBMCs. The gene calls are TRBV7-7 and TRBJ1-1; D not certain. This TCR was sampled from a male donor with HIV. The CDR3 protein is CASSLEWGTEAFF. CDR3 coding DNA: TGTGCTAGCAGCTTAGAATGGGGCACTGAAGCTTTCTTT.